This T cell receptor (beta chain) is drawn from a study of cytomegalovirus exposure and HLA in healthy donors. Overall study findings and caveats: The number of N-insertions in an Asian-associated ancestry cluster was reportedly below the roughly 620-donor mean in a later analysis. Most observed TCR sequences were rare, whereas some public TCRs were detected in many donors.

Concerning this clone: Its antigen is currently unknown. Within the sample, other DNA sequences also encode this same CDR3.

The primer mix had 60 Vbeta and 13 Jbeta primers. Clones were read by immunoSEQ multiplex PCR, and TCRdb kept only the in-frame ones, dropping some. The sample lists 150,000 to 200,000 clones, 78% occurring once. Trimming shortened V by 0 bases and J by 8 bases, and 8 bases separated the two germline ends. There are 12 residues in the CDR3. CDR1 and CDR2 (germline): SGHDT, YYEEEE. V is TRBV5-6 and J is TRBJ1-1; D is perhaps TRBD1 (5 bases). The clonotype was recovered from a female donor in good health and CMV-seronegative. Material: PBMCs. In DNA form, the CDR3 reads TGTGCCAGCAGCTTGGTCCAGGGAGAAGCTTTCTTT. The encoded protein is CASSLVQGEAFF.